The T cell receptor (beta chain) under discussion was sequenced for a study of T cells in Graves' hyperthyroidism and ophthalmopathy (dated by TCRdb to between 2018 and 2021). Context from the whole study: Peripheral blood was collected at initial diagnosis, before any treatment. To identify TCR V-J signatures that set the groups apart, the researchers used a discovery cohort of 100 patients, made up of 40 to 45 with Graves' ophthalmopathy and some 55 with stable Graves' hyperthyroidism. Whether ophthalmopathy could be predicted prospectively was tested in an independent validation cohort made up of under 20 hyperthyroidism patients plus 17 patients who later progressed to ophthalmopathy. The roughly 100 discovery patients were divided at random into training and test sets in a 7:3 ratio. In more than five Graves' hyperthyroidism patients, the study also compared T-cell repertoires from thyroid tissue with T-cell repertoires from blood. Following sampling, methimazole starting at 30 mg daily was given to hyperthyroidism patients, and high-dose intravenous methylprednisolone was given to ophthalmopathy patients. The paper reports TCR Vbeta CDR3 sequencing of roughly 140 peripheral blood samples: 40 or so ophthalmopathy, under 80 hyperthyroidism and around 17 progressor patients.

Ophthalmopathy patients had moderately to severely active disease, Clinical Activity Score of at least 3, NOSPECS grade of at least 4, and duration under 3 months. The study excluded patients with uncontrolled infections, other autoimmune diseases, pregnancy or lactation. Clinical symptoms, serum thyroxine and TRAb, thyroid ultrasound, and orbital computed tomography formed the basis for the diagnoses. Ficoll-Paque density gradient centrifugation was used to isolate PBMCs from around 10 ml of fresh peripheral blood. Trizol reagent was used to extract total RNA, and RNA quality was then checked on an Agilent 2100 Bioanalyzer. The cysteine opens and the phenylalanine closes a CDR3 of 13 amino acids. Left in the record is the CDR3 DNA by itself, 39 bases read in frame from the first base. Per the germline V gene, WSHSY is the CDR1 and SAAADI is the CDR2. The germline V end is reduced by 4 bases and the J end by 5 bases; junction bases left unmatched: 4.

Overall results and qualifications from the work: Most expanded thyroid clonotypes (frequency above 0.001) were also found in blood, which suggests that blood repertoires may mirror thyroid immune responses. In validation, the model predicted progression to ophthalmopathy a median of about 6.5 months before onset, with about 71% sensitivity and about 72% specificity. No statistical method was used to set the sample size in advance, and investigators knew the group allocation. In cross-validation, a model built on a 13 V-J signature told ophthalmopathy apart from stable hyperthyroidism with about 90% sensitivity and roughly 81% specificity, and in testing the same model reached 80%/75%.

The TCR beta CDR3 regions were amplified from the RNA transcripts. The first round of RT-PCR for the TCR CDR3 was performed with the HTBI primer set and the Qiagen OneStep RT-PCR kit. Libraries were constructed in a second round of multiplex PCR, after which size selection and purification were carried out. Libraries were sequenced paired-end with 100 bp reads on an Illumina HiSeq2000. The authors' pipeline ran thus. SOAPnuke was used to process the raw data, with reads discarded if the reads contained adapters or uncalled bases, had a mean Phred below 15, or lacked an exact constant-primer or identifier match. High-quality paired reads were merged with COPE v1.2.5, and unique nucleotide sequences were defined as clonotypes. Clonotypes were aligned to IMGT TRBV, TRBD and TRBJ reference segments using MiTCR v1.1. Analysis was restricted to V-J combinations with a frequency above 0.0001, which covered roughly 99% of repertoires. A TCS score was defined as the ratio of F50 (clonal expansion) to E x V (chaos), with BLOSUM62-based TCRdist applied between CDR3 peptides within each V-J. Welch's t-statistics and random forest reduced 500 to 550 V-J features to 10 to 15, which were used in a naive Bayes classifier (R e1071). TCRdb took the public reads, trimmed them with fastp at Q25, ran MiXCR for clone calling and kept in-frame beta chains. Entries that share a CDR3 protein sequence are merged under the most common genes and DNA. TCRdb assigned the V and J calls; the authors' analysis was not used. The sample table shows 600,000 to 650,000 distinct CDR3 sequences, and about 20% are seen once. Clones ranked in the top ten supply 30% to 40% of the sample.

Concerning this clonotype: Its antigen has not been determined. Nothing much larger sits one base from this clone, and base qualities are not available.

The chain is encoded by TRBV10-2 joined to TRBJ2-7; 8 central nucleotides agree with TRBD1. Sequences were obtained from blood. The receptor comes from a young man with Graves' ophthalmopathy. The DNA reads TGCGCCAGCAGTGGACAGGGGAACCACGAGCAGTACTTC. It translates to CASSGQGNHEQYF.